The clone carrying this TCR beta chain showed up just a few times. A clone one base away is much larger, so this may be a read error. The sample originates from a study of blood T cells in healthy people across ages. The length of the CDR3 is 16 residues. CDR1 MGHRA and CDR2 YSYEKL come from the germline V gene. Primers used in a second PCR of about 7 to 12 cycles were a sample-barcoded 5' primer and a J-beta primer mix. TCRdb re-analysed the 5' RACE reads in MiXCR, keeping a single row per CDR3 protein. The table shows about 930,000 distinct CDR3 sequences, with 25% to 35% occurring only once. These data were likewise used in another study, on T cells of mothers and their children. That source adds: Regardless of relatedness, pairs show thymic selection shaping TCR recombination output in a similar manner. Researchers report slightly higher, though non-significant, overlap in related mother-child pairs than in unrelated pairs.

The rearrangement uses TRBV4-1 and TRBJ2-3; TRBD1 matches at 9 bases. Sequencing used blood. The source of this sequence is a woman aged 35 to 49 in good health. The CDR3 sequence is CANSQFDRGSTDTQYF. CDR3 bases: TGCGCCAACAGCCAATTTGACAGGGGGAGCACAGATACGCAGTATTTT.